The rows below give T cell receptor beta chains drawn from one sample of a study of OX40 agonist ivuxolimab in advanced cancers. Profiled with immunoSEQ multiplex PCR; TCRdb holds only in-frame clones, not every one. The table has over 45,000 clones, 84% seen once; the top ten hold almost 0.65%. This sample comprised CD4+ or CD8+ T cells sorted from blood, obtained in a trial of the OX40 agonist ivuxolimab. These receptors were collected from an adult with an advanced solid tumor such as melanoma, head and neck, liver or kidney cancer. Both conserved end residues are part of each CDR3. A D gene is named only where the DNA matches it firmly. Size tells how often a clone was seen (once, few, many) or the class of an expanded clone, and some rows leave it out.

TRBJ2-3	-	once	TRBV11-2	CASSLGRDTQYF	TGTGCCAGCAGCTTGGGAAGGGATACGCAGTATTTT
TRBJ1-6	-	-	TRBV28	CASSLLQSSPLHF	TGTGCCAGCAGTTTATTGCAGTCTTCACCCCTCCACTTT
TRBJ2-4	-	-	TRBV4-1	CASSPGVFSGNKSIQYF	TGCGCCAGCAGCCCGGGGGTTTTTTCAGGGAACAAAAGCATTCAGTACTTC
TRBJ1-3	-	once	TRBV18	CASSPPVYSGNTIYF	TGTGCCAGCTCACCACCGGTGTACTCTGGAAACACCATATATTTT
TRBJ2-3	-	once	TRBV21-1	CASSKALARTDTQYF	TGTGCCAGCAGCAAAGCACTAGCGAGGACAGATACGCAGTATTTT
TRBJ1-3	-	-	TRBV6-1	CASSLGGFSGNTIYF	TGTGCCAGCAGCCTAGGGGGTTTCTCTGGAAACACCATATATTTT
TRBJ1-6	-	once	TRBV19	CASSPGRGDTHSPLHF	TGTGCCAGTAGTCCAGGCCGAGGGGACACCCATTCACCCCTCCACTTT
TRBJ2-7	TRBD2	few	TRBV29-1	CSVVSSGSHEQYF	TGCAGCGTTGTTTCTAGCGGGAGCCACGAGCAGTACTTC
TRBJ1-6	-	few	TRBV7-6	CASSLSADSPLHF	TGTGCCAGCAGCTTATCTGCGGACTCACCCCTCCACTTT
TRBJ1-1	-	-	TRBV5-6	CASRSDTNTEAFF	TGTGCCAGCAGATCCGACACAAACACTGAAGCTTTCTTT
TRBJ1-2	TRBD1	-	TRBV28	CASSLTGGWDYTF	TGTGCCAGCAGTTTAACAGGGGGCTGGGACTACACCTTC
TRBJ2-7	TRBD2	few	TRBV28	CASRTSRTYEQYF	TGTGCCAGCAGGACTAGCAGAACCTACGAGCAGTACTTC
TRBJ1-1	-	-	TRBV6-5	CASSYQSMNTEAFF	TGTGCCAGCAGTTACCAGAGTATGAACACTGAAGCTTTCTTT
TRBJ2-5	-	-	TRBV7-2	CASSLVGPGGDQETQYF	TGTGCCAGCAGCTTAGTTGGTCCAGGGGGGGACCAAGAGACCCAGTACTTC
TRBJ1-4	-	once	TRBV4-1	CASSQVWRRGEFNEKLFF	TGCGCCAGCAGCCAAGTTTGGAGAAGGGGGGAGTTTAATGAAAAACTGTTTTTT
TRBJ2-7	-	-	TRBV7-2	CASSLELGVREQYF	TGTGCCAGCAGCTTAGAGCTAGGGGTCCGCGAGCAGTACTTC
TRBJ1-1	-	-	TRBV6-5	CASSFRGAEAFF	TGTGCCAGCAGTTTTAGGGGCGCTGAAGCTTTCTTT
TRBJ2-7	-	few	TRBV4-1	CASSQGLRDVGGEQYF	TGCGCCAGCAGCCAAGGCTTGCGGGACGTCGGTGGCGAGCAGTACTTC